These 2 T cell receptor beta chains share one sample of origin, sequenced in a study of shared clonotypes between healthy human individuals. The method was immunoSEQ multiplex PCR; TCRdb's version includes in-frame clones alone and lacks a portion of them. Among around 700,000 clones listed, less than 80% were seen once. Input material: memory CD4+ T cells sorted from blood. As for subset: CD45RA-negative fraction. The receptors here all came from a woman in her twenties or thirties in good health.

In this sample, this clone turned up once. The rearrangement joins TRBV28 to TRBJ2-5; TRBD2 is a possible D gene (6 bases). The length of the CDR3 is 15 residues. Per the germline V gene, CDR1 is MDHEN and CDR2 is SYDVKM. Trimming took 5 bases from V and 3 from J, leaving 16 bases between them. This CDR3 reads CASSQWGVREETQYF. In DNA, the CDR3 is TGTGCCAGCAGTCAATGGGGGGTCAGGGAAGAGACCCAGTACTTC.

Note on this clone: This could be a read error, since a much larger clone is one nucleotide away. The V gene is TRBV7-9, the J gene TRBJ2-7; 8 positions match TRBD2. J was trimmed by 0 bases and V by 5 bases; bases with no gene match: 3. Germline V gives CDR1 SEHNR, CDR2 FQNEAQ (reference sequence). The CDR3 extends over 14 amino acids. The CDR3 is CASSRGGSSYEQYF. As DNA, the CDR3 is TGTGCCAGCAGCCGCGGGGGGAGCTCCTACGAGCAGTACTTC.